A selection of T cell receptor beta chains follows, all from one sample in a study of cytomegalovirus exposure and HLA in healthy donors. The data were produced by immunoSEQ multiplex PCR, yet TCRdb's version contains in-frame clones alone and is incomplete. The sample has about 160,000 clones; approximately 84% are singletons. The specimen sequenced was PBMCs. The receptors derive from a male donor in good health and CMV-seropositive. Both conserved end residues are part of each CDR3. Each record gives: J gene, D gene, V gene, clone size, CDR3 DNA, CDR3 protein. The D gene is left open where the match is weak. Expanded clones are given a class, and other clones once, few, many or no size at all.

j_call: TRBJ2-7; d_call: NA; v_call: TRBV7-9; clone_size: NA; cdr3_nt: TGTGCCAGCAGGGAACTGGGGCAGTCCCACGAGCAGTACTTC; cdr3_aa: CASRELGQSHEQYF
j_call: TRBJ2-4; d_call: NA; v_call: TRBV30; clone_size: NA; cdr3_nt: TGTGCCTGGGGTGAGGGGAGGGCCAAAAACATTCAGTACTTC; cdr3_aa: CAWGEGRAKNIQYF
j_call: TRBJ1-5; d_call: NA; v_call: TRBV28; clone_size: NA; cdr3_nt: TGTGCCAGCAGTTTACAAATTAGCAATCAGCCTCAGCATTTT; cdr3_aa: CASSLQISNQPQHF
j_call: TRBJ2-1; d_call: TRBD2; v_call: TRBV11-2; clone_size: once; cdr3_nt: TGTGCCAGCAGCCTGCTTTCGGCTAGCGGGGAAAATGAGCAGTTCTTC; cdr3_aa: CASSLLSASGENEQFF
j_call: TRBJ2-1; d_call: NA; v_call: TRBV7-9; clone_size: NA; cdr3_nt: TGTGCCAGCAGCTTAGTACTACCCAATGAGCAGTTCTTC; cdr3_aa: CASSLVLPNEQFF
j_call: TRBJ2-2; d_call: NA; v_call: TRBV6-4; clone_size: NA; cdr3_nt: TGTGCCAGCAGAGACCCCGATGAGGCCGGGGAGCTGTTTTTT; cdr3_aa: CASRDPDEAGELFF
j_call: TRBJ1-2; d_call: NA; v_call: TRBV6-5; clone_size: NA; cdr3_nt: TGTGCCAGCAGTCCGACAGGACCCTATGGCTACACCTTC; cdr3_aa: CASSPTGPYGYTF
j_call: TRBJ1-1; d_call: NA; v_call: TRBV30; clone_size: NA; cdr3_nt: TGTGCCTGGAGTGTACTAAGGGGCTTGAACACTGAAGCTTTCTTT; cdr3_aa: CAWSVLRGLNTEAFF
j_call: TRBJ2-1; d_call: TRBD2; v_call: TRBV29-1; clone_size: NA; cdr3_nt: TGCAGCGTTGTTCGCGGGAGGACCTCCTACAATGAGCAGTTCTTC; cdr3_aa: CSVVRGRTSYNEQFF
j_call: TRBJ1-4; d_call: NA; v_call: TRBV11-2; clone_size: NA; cdr3_nt: TGTGCCAGCAGCTTAGTCCCAAATGAAAAACTGTTTTTT; cdr3_aa: CASSLVPNEKLFF
j_call: TRBJ2-2; d_call: NA; v_call: TRBV7-3; clone_size: NA; cdr3_nt: TGTGCCAGCAGCTTAATGGGGGCAGGGAACACCGGGGAGCTGTTTTTT; cdr3_aa: CASSLMGAGNTGELFF
j_call: TRBJ2-2; d_call: TRBD2; v_call: TRBV4-1; clone_size: NA; cdr3_nt: TGCGCCAGCAGCCGAGAGGGAGCGGGAGGGCCCAGGGAGCTGTTTTTT; cdr3_aa: CASSREGAGGPRELFF
j_call: TRBJ1-2; d_call: NA; v_call: TRBV6-4; clone_size: few; cdr3_nt: TGTGCCAGCAGTGACAATCATGGAGAGAGCATCTATGGCTACACCTTC; cdr3_aa: CASSDNHGESIYGYTF
j_call: TRBJ2-1; d_call: TRBD2; v_call: TRBV11-3; clone_size: NA; cdr3_nt: TGTGCCAGCAGCTCCGGACTAGCTTACAATGAGCAGTTCTTC; cdr3_aa: CASSSGLAYNEQFF
j_call: TRBJ1-2; d_call: TRBD1; v_call: TRBV27; clone_size: NA; cdr3_nt: TGTGCCAGCACCGATCAGGGGGCGCGGCGTGGCTACACCTTC; cdr3_aa: CASTDQGARRGYTF
j_call: TRBJ2-7; d_call: TRBD1; v_call: TRBV18; clone_size: NA; cdr3_nt: TGTGCCAGCTCACCGCCCGGACAGGGAAATCTCGACGAGCAGTACTTC; cdr3_aa: CASSPPGQGNLDEQYF
j_call: TRBJ2-7; d_call: NA; v_call: TRBV14; clone_size: NA; cdr3_nt: TGTGCCAGCTCCCCCGGTGGTCCCGTCGAGCAGTACTTC; cdr3_aa: CASSPGGPVEQYF
j_call: TRBJ1-1; d_call: NA; v_call: TRBV18; clone_size: few; cdr3_nt: TGTGCCAGCTCACCACGGGCAGGGGCGAACACTGAAGCTTTCTTT; cdr3_aa: CASSPRAGANTEAFF
j_call: TRBJ1-2; d_call: NA; v_call: TRBV19; clone_size: NA; cdr3_nt: TGTGCCAGTAGCCCCCAGGTGAGGGATCACTATGGCTACACCTTC; cdr3_aa: CASSPQVRDHYGYTF
j_call: TRBJ1-4; d_call: TRBD1; v_call: TRBV2; clone_size: NA; cdr3_nt: TGTGCCAGCAGAGCCGGGACAGGGTGGGATAATGAAAAACTGTTTTTT; cdr3_aa: CASRAGTGWDNEKLFF
j_call: TRBJ2-1; d_call: TRBD2; v_call: TRBV28; clone_size: NA; cdr3_nt: TGTGCCGGCGGCGGGGGGGAGAATGAGCAGTTCTTC; cdr3_aa: CAGGGGENEQFF
j_call: TRBJ2-1; d_call: TRBD2; v_call: TRBV29-1; clone_size: NA; cdr3_nt: TGCAGCGTCACCTCTAGCGGGAGTTTATATGAGCAGTTCTTC; cdr3_aa: CSVTSSGSLYEQFF
j_call: TRBJ2-7; d_call: TRBD1; v_call: TRBV7-2; clone_size: NA; cdr3_nt: TGTGCCAGCAGCTTCCGGGACAGGGTCCACGAGCAGTACTTC; cdr3_aa: CASSFRDRVHEQYF
j_call: TRBJ2-5; d_call: TRBD2; v_call: TRBV4-1; clone_size: NA; cdr3_nt: TGCGCCAGCAGCCATGGACTAGAGGAGACCCAGTACTTC; cdr3_aa: CASSHGLEETQYF
j_call: TRBJ1-2; d_call: NA; v_call: TRBV7-3; clone_size: NA; cdr3_nt: TGTGCCAGCAGCTTAGCGGGAGGGGGGGCTAACTATGGCTACACCTTC; cdr3_aa: CASSLAGGGANYGYTF
j_call: TRBJ2-7; d_call: TRBD1; v_call: TRBV6-1; clone_size: few; cdr3_nt: TGTGCCAGCAGGCTTCGACAGGGGGCCGACTACGAGCAGTACTTC; cdr3_aa: CASRLRQGADYEQYF
j_call: TRBJ1-2; d_call: TRBD1; v_call: TRBV30; clone_size: NA; cdr3_nt: TGTGCCTGGGGCTACAGGGGCGGTGGCTACACCTTC; cdr3_aa: CAWGYRGGGYTF
j_call: TRBJ2-6; d_call: TRBD2; v_call: TRBV27; clone_size: NA; cdr3_nt: TGTGCCAGCAGTTTGGGACTAGCGGGATTTGGGGCCAACGTCCTGACTTTC; cdr3_aa: CASSLGLAGFGANVLTF
j_call: TRBJ2-2; d_call: NA; v_call: TRBV14; clone_size: NA; cdr3_nt: TGTGCCAGCAGCCAGGGCCGATACACCGGGGAGCTGTTTTTT; cdr3_aa: CASSQGRYTGELFF
j_call: TRBJ2-7; d_call: TRBD2; v_call: TRBV13; clone_size: NA; cdr3_nt: TGTGCCAGCAGCTTAGTCGGGAGGAGCTCCTACGAGCAGTACTTC; cdr3_aa: CASSLVGRSSYEQYF
j_call: TRBJ2-5; d_call: NA; v_call: TRBV5-4; clone_size: NA; cdr3_nt: TGTGCCAGCAGCTTAGGCGCGGTGGTCCAAGAGACCCAGTACTTC; cdr3_aa: CASSLGAVVQETQYF
j_call: TRBJ2-7; d_call: TRBD1; v_call: TRBV25-1; clone_size: NA; cdr3_nt: TGTGCCAGCAGTGTAAACCCCGGGACAGGGGTTGGCGAGCAGTACTTC; cdr3_aa: CASSVNPGTGVGEQYF
j_call: TRBJ2-2; d_call: TRBD2; v_call: TRBV5-6; clone_size: NA; cdr3_nt: TGTGCCAGCAGCTTTTGGCTAGCGGGAGGGTCCGGGGAGCTGTTTTTT; cdr3_aa: CASSFWLAGGSGELFF
j_call: TRBJ2-5; d_call: NA; v_call: TRBV7-9; clone_size: NA; cdr3_nt: TGTGCCAGCAGCTTGGTGGGTGGAGGTCAAGAGACCCAGTACTTC; cdr3_aa: CASSLVGGGQETQYF
j_call: TRBJ2-1; d_call: NA; v_call: TRBV2; clone_size: NA; cdr3_nt: TGTGCCAGCAGTGAATTGGCAGAAGAGCAGTTCTTC; cdr3_aa: CASSELAEEQFF
j_call: TRBJ2-7; d_call: TRBD1; v_call: TRBV5-1; clone_size: NA; cdr3_nt: TGCGCCAGCAGCAGGGAGCCCGGGACAGGGCTTTACGAGCAGTACTTC; cdr3_aa: CASSREPGTGLYEQYF
j_call: TRBJ2-7; d_call: TRBD2; v_call: TRBV4-3; clone_size: NA; cdr3_nt: TGCGCCAGCAGCCGCGAGCGGGGTTACTCCTACGAGCAGTACTTC; cdr3_aa: CASSRERGYSYEQYF
j_call: TRBJ2-2; d_call: NA; v_call: TRBV7-6; clone_size: few; cdr3_nt: TGTGCCAGCAGCAAACAGGGTCCAGACACCGGGGAGCTGTTTTTT; cdr3_aa: CASSKQGPDTGELFF
j_call: TRBJ2-7; d_call: NA; v_call: TRBV5-6; clone_size: once; cdr3_nt: TGTGCCAGCAGCTTGGGGCCTAGCCACGAGCAGTACTTC; cdr3_aa: CASSLGPSHEQYF
j_call: TRBJ2-1; d_call: TRBD2; v_call: TRBV29-1; clone_size: NA; cdr3_nt: TGCAGCGTAGACTCGCGGGGGGTAGATGAGCAGTTCTTC; cdr3_aa: CSVDSRGVDEQFF
j_call: TRBJ2-7; d_call: NA; v_call: TRBV4-2; clone_size: few; cdr3_nt: TGTGCCAGCAGCCAACAGGGCCCAGCATCTGGCGAGCAGTACTTC; cdr3_aa: CASSQQGPASGEQYF